This T cell receptor beta chain stems from a study of post-analysis software for immune sequencing data. Study-wide background: Multiple sclerosis in the patients followed relapsing-remitting, secondary progressive and progressive-relapsing courses. Study results and caveats: Normalized Chao1 diversity was significantly reduced in patients versus controls. Compared with controls, patients had more of about 5 TRBV segments, including TRBV5-6, TRBV5-1 and TRBV20-1.

Trimming removed 11 bases at V and 6 bases at J, with 5 bases between. There are 9 residues in the CDR3. Germline-derived CDR1 and CDR2 are MRHNA and SNTAGT. Details on this clonotype: Its cognate antigen is unknown.

TCR beta cDNA libraries included unique molecular identifiers. Each CDR3 protein is one row after TCRdb ran MiXCR on the PCR reads. The sample yields some 690,000 distinct CDR3 sequences, 55% to 60% seen once. The specimen was blood. The J gene is TRBJ2-1, the V gene TRBV6-4; D not resolved. The clonotype was recovered from a girl aged 2 to 10 with multiple sclerosis. CDR3 bases: TGTGCCGACTGCAATGAGCAGTTCTTC. Amino acid sequence: CADCNEQFF.